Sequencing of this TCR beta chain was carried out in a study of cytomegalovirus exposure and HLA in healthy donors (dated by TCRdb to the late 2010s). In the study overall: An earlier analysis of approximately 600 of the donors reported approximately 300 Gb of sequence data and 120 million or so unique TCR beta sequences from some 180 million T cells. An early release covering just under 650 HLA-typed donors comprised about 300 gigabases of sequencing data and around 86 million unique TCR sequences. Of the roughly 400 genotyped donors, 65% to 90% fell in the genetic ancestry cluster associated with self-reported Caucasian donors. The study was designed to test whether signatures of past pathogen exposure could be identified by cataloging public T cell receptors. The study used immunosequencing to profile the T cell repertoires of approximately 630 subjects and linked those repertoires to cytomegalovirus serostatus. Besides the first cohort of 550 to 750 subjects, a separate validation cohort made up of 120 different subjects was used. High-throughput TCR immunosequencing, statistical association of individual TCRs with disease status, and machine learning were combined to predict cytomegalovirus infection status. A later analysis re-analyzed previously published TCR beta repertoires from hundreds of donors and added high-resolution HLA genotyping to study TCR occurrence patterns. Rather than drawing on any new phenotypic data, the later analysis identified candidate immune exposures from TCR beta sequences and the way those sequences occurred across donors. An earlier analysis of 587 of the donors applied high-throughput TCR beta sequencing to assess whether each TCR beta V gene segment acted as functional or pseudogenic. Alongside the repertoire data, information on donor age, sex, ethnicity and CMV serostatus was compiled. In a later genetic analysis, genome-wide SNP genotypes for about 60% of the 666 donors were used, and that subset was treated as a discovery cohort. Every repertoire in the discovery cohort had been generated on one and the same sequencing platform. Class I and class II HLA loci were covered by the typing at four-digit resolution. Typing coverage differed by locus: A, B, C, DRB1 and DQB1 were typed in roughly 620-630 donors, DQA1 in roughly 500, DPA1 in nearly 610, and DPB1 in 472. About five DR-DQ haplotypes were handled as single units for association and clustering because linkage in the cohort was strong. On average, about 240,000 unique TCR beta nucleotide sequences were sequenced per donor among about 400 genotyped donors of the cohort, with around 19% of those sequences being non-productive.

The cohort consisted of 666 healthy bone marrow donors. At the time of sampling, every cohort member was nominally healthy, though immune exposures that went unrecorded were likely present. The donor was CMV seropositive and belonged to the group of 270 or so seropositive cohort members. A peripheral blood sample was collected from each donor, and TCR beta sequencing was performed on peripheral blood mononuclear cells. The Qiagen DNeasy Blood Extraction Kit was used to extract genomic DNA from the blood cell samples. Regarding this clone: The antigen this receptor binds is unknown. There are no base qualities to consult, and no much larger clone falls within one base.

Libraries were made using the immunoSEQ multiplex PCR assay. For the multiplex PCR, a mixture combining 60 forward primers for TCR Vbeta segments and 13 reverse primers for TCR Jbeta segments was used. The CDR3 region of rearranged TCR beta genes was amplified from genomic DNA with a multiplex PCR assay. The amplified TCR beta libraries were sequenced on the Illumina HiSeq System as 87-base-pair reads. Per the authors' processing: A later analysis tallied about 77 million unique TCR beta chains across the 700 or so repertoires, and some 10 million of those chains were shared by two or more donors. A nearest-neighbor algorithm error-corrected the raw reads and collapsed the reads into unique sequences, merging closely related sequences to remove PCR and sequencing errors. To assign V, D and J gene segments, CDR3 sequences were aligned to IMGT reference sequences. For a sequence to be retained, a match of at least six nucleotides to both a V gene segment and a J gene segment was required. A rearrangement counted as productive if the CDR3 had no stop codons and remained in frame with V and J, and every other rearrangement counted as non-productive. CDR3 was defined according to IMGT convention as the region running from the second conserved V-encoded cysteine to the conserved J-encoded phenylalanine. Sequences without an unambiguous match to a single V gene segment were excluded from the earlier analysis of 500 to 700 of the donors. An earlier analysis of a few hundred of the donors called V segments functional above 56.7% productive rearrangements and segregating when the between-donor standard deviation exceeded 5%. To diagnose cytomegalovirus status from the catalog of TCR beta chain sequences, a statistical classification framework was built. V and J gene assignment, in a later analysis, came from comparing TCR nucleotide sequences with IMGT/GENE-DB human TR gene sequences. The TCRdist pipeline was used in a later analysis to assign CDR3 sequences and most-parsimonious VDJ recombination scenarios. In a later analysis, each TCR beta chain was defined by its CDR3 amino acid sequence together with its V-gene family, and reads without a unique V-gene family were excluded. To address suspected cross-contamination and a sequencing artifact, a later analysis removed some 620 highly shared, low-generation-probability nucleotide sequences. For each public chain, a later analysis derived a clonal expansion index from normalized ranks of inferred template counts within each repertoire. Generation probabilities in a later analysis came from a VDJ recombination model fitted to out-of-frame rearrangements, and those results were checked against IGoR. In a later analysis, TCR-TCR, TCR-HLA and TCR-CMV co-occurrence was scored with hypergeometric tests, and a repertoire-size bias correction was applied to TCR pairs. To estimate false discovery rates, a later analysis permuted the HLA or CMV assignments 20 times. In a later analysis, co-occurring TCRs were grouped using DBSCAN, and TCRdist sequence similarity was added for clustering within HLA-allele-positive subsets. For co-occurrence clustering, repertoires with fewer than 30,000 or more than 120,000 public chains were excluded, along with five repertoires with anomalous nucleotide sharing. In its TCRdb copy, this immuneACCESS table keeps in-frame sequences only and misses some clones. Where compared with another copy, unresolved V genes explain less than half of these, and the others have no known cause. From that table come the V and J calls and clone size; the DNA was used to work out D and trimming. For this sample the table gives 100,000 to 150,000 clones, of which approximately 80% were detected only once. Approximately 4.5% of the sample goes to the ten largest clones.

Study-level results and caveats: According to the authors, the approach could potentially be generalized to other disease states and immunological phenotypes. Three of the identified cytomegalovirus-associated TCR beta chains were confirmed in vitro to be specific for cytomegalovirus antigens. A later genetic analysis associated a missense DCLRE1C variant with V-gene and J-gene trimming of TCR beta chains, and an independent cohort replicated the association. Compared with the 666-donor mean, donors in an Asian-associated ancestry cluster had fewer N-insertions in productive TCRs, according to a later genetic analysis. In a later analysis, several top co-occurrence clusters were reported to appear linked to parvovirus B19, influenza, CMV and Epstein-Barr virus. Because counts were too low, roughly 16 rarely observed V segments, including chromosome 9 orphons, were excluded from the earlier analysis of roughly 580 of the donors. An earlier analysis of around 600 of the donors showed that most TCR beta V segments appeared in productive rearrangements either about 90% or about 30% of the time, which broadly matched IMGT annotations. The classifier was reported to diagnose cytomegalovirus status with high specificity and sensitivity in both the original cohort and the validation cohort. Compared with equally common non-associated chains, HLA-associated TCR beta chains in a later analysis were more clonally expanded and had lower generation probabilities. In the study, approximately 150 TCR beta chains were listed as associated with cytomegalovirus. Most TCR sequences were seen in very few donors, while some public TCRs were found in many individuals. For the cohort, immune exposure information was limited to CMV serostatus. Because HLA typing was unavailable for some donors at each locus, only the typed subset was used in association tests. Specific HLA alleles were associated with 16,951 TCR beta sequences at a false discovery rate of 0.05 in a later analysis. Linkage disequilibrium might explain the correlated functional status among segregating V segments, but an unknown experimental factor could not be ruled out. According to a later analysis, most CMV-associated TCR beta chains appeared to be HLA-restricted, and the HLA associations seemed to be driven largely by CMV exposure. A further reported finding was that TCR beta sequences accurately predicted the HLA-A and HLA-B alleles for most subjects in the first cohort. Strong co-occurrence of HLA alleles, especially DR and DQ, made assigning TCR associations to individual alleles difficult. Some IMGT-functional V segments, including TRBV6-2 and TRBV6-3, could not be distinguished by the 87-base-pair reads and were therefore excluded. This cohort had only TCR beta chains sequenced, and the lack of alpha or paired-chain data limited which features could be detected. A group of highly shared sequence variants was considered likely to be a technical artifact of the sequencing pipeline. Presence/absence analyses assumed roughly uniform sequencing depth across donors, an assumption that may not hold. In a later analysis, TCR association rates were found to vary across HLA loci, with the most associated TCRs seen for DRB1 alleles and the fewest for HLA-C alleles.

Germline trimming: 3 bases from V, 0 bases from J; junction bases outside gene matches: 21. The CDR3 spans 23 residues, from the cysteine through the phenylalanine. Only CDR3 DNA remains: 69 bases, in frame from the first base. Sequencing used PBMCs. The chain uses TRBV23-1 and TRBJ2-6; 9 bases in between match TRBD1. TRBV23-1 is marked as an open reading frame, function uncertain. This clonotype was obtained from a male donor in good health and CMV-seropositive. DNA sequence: TGCGCCAGCAGTCAGACCGGGACAGGGAGTTTTGGAGGGAGAATCTCTGGGGCCAACGTCCTGACTTTC. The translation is CASSQTGTGSFGGRISGANVLTF.